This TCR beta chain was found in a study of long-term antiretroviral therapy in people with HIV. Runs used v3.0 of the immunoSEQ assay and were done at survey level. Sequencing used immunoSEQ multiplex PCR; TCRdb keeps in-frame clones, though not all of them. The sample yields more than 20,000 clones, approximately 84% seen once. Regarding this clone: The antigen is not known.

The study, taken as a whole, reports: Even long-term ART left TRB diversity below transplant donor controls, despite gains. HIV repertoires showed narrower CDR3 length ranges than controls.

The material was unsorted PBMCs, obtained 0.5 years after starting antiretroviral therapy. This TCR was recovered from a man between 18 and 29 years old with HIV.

The CDR3 coding sequence is TGTGCCTGGAGTCCGGGTCAGCGCAATCAGCCCCAGCATTTT. This translates into CAWSPGQRNQPQHF. The chain links TRBV30 to TRBJ1-5; D is ambiguous. The germline gives CDR1 GTSNPN, CDR2 SVGIG (reference sequence). The germline V and J ends were trimmed by 2 bases and 2 bases, with 10 bases remaining between them. This CDR3 contains 14 residues.